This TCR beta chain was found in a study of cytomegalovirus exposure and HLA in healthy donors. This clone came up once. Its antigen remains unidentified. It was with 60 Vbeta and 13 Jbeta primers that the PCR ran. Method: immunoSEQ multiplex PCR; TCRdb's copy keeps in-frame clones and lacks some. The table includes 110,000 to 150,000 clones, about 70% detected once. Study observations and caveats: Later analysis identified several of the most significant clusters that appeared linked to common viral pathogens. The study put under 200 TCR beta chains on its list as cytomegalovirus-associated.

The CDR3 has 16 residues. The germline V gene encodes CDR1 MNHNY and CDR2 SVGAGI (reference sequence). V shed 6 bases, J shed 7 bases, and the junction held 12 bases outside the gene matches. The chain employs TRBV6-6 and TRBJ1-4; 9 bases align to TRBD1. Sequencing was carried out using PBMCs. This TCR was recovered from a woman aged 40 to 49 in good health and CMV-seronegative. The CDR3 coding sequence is TGTGCCAGCAGCCCGGGACAGGGAGTTTATGGTGAAAAACTGTTTTTT. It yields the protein CASSPGQGVYGEKLFF.